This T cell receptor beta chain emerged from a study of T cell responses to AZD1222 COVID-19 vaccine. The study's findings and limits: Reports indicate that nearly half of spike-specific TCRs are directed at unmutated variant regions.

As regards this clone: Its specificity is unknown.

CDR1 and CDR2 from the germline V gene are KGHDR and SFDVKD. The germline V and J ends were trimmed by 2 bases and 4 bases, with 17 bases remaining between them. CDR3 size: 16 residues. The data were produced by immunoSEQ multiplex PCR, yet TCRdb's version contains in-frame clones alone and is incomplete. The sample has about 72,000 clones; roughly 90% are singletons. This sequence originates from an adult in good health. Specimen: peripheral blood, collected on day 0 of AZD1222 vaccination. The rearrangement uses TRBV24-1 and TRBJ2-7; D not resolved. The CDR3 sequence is CATSDSEPRSLYEQYF. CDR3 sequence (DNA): TGTGCCACCAGTGATTCGGAGCCCCGAAGTCTATACGAGCAGTACTTC.